This entry features one T cell receptor (beta chain) sequence. This record belongs to a study of early T cells in non-severe SARS-CoV-2 infection. TCRdb ran MiXCR on the 5' RACE reads and lists one entry per CDR3 protein. The sample consists of 50,000 to 60,000 distinct CDR3 sequences, around 12% of them appearing once. CDR1 is LNHDA and CDR2 is SQIVND in the germline V gene (reference sequence). V lost 7 bases and J 13 bases, leaving 23 bases between the germline ends. The CDR3 loop spans 15 amino acids. Sequenced input: whole blood. The gene calls are TRBV19 and TRBJ1-6, with D tentatively TRBD1 (6 bases). The TCR originated in an adult who was a healthcare worker with PCR-confirmed SARS-CoV-2 infection or an uninfected control (not recorded which). CDR3 protein: CASTKGGESGAPLHF. CDR3 sequence (DNA): TGTGCCAGTACGAAGGGGGGTGAGAGTGGCGCTCCCCTCCACTTT.